This T cell receptor (beta chain) stems from a study of vaccination effects on CD4 cells after COVID-19. Across the study: Within the ViraFEST assay, antigen-specific CD4+ T cells underwent expansion with viral peptide pools prior to sequencing.

The CDR3 extends over 15 amino acids. V lost 4 bases, J lost 6 bases, and 16 bases lay in between. Per the germline V gene, CDR1 is MGHRA and CDR2 is YSYEKL. Points from the study as a whole: Convalescent patients were scarce in the study, and it lacked early post-infection timepoints.

TCRdb keeps only in-frame clones here, not all; method: immunoSEQ multiplex PCR. Here the sample spans tens of thousands of clones, 70% to 75% being singletons. Following 10 days of culture, CD4+ T cells were isolated. The vaccine given was either BNT162b2 or mRNA-1273, in two doses. IL-2 medium took the place of half the medium on both days 3 and 7. Points on this clone: Its antigen remains unknown.

Material: CD4+ T cells from PBMCs cultured without peptide, obtained after COVID-19 vaccination. This chain connects TRBV4-1 to TRBJ2-1; weak D call: TRBD1 (6 bases). The receptor was isolated from a human donor who received a COVID-19 vaccine. In nucleotides, the CDR3 is TGCGCCAGCAGCCGTGGACAGTCCTTAACCAATGAGCAGTTCTTC. Protein product: CASSRGQSLTNEQFF.